The entry below gives a single T cell receptor beta chain sequence along with its context. Its antigen is not identified. Once extracted for a subset, genomic DNA was divided evenly among several immunoSEQ plates. TCRdb's table, derived via immunoSEQ multiplex PCR, lists solely in-frame clones and lacks some. The sample yields just over 2,000,000 clones, about 95% seen once. This entry belongs to a study of shared clonotypes between healthy human individuals. Naive CD8 cells lacked CD45RO and underwent positive selection for CCR7, leaving out terminally differentiated effector memory CD45RA+ cells. Notes on the study in general: An expected dependence of interdonor clonotype sharing on sequencing depth was noted.

The origin of this receptor is a man aged 18-30 years in good health. What was sequenced was naive CD8+ T cells sorted from blood.

The CDR3 sequence: CASSPNPTSGSYEQYF. Here the CDR3 DNA reads TGCGCCAGCAGCCCCAATCCGACTAGCGGATCCTACGAGCAGTACTTC. This chain joins TRBV4-1 and TRBJ2-7, with 9 bases aligning to TRBD2. Germline lookup yields CDR1 MGHRA and CDR2 YSYEKL. The CDR3 consists of 16 residues. V shed 4 bases, J shed 1 base, and the junction held 8 bases outside the gene matches.